The 22 T cell receptor beta chains presented below share a single source sample, sequenced in a study of blood T cell repertoires in COVID-19. The data were produced by immunoSEQ multiplex PCR, yet TCRdb's version contains in-frame clones alone and is incomplete. The data show about 80,000 clones, 88% seen once. Input material: peripheral blood. Receptor source: a woman over 75 with acute or convalescent COVID-19.

V usage is TRBV6-2 or TRBV6-3 and J usage is TRBJ1-1; D may be TRBD1 (5 bases). The CDR3 has 14 amino acids. The germline gives CDR1 MNHEY, CDR2 SVGEGT. Trimming removed 6 bases at V and 3 bases at J, with 14 bases between. The CDR3 region has the DNA TGTGCCAGCAGCGTAACAGGCCGGGACACTGAAGCTTTCTTT. It specifies CASSVTGRDTEAFF.

The genes are TRBV19 and TRBJ2-7; D gene uncertain. Between the trimmed V and J ends, which lost 5 bases and 1 base, there was a span of 15 bases. Germline CDR1 LNHDA, CDR2 SQIVND (reference sequence). CDR3 length equals 15 residues. CDR3: CASSDRGVASYEQYF. CDR3 DNA: TGTGCCAGTAGTGATCGAGGTGTTGCGTCCTACGAGCAGTACTTC.

The chain employs TRBV18 and TRBJ2-5; TRBD2 agrees at 14 bases. V gave up 4 bases and J gave up 4 bases; unmatched junction bases: 5. The CDR3 runs to 16 residues. Per germline, CDR1 KGHSH and CDR2 LQKENI. CDR3 in amino acids: CASSLGLAGGRETQYF. The CDR3 DNA reads as TGTGCCAGCTCACTTGGACTAGCGGGGGGAAGAGAGACCCAGTACTTC.

V and J are TRBV7-9 and TRBJ1-1, with D hard to call. Germline V CDR1 and CDR2: SEHNR, FQNEAQ (reference sequence). The V end was cut by 2 bases, the J end by 4 bases, with 5 bases between. This CDR3 has 12 amino acids. CDR3: CASSLIATEAFF. The CDR3 DNA follows: TGTGCCAGCAGCTTAATAGCCACTGAAGCTTTCTTT.

V and J are TRBV14 and TRBJ1-1; no clear D. CDR3 length: 15 residues. Deletions cut 4 bases from V and 1 base from J, with 13 bases between. Germline V lookup: CDR1 SGHDN, CDR2 FVKESK. CDR3 nucleotide sequence: TGTGCCAGCAGCCCCCGGCTCGGAGGGAACACTGAAGCTTTCTTT. It translates to CASSPRLGGNTEAFF.

This clone occurred a few times. V gene TRBV2 combines with J gene TRBJ2-1; 13 bases fit TRBD2. CDR3 length equals 18 residues. Trimming took 6 bases from V and 0 from J; bases not matched to a gene: 8. From germline, CDR1 is SNHLY and CDR2 FYNNEI. CDR3 sequence reads: CASSGGTSGTSSYNEQFF. As DNA, the CDR3 is TGTGCCAGCAGCGGGGGGACTAGCGGGACCAGCTCCTACAATGAGCAGTTCTTC. The full variable domain, in which reference TRBV2 and TRBJ2-1 provide the parts outside the CDR3, is EPEVTQTPSHQVTQMGQEVILRCVPISNHLYFYWYRQILGQKVEFLVSFYNNEISEKSEIFDDQFSVERPDGSNFTLKIRSTKLEDSAMYFCASSGGTSGTSSYNEQFFGPGTRLTVL.

This rearrangement joins TRBV5-6 to TRBJ2-5, with TRBD2 as a possible D gene (7 bases). CDR3 length: 16 residues. CDR1 is SGHDT and CDR2 is YYEEEE in the germline V gene. Trimming left V 4 bases short and J 0 bases short, with 16 bases between. The CDR3 coding sequence is TGTGCCAGCAGCCTTATGGGGGCGGGGGACCAAGAGACCCAGTACTTC. Translating gives CASSLMGAGDQETQYF.

The chain is built from TRBV6-5 and TRBJ2-5; D is unclear. CDR3 length: 16 amino acids. V gave up 1 base and J gave up 2 bases, with 14 bases separating them. The germline V gene has CDR1 MNHEY and CDR2 SVGAGI. For the CDR3, the DNA is TGTGCCAGCAGTTACTTCCGATTAGCCACTCAAGAGACCCAGTACTTC. This sequence encodes CASSYFRLATQETQYF.

The chain links TRBV4-3 to TRBJ1-4; 7 nucleotides match TRBD1. CDR3 length: 14 amino acids. After removal of 1 base from V and 7 bases from J, the junction contained 3 bases not matched to a gene. CDR1 is LGHNA and CDR2 is YSLEER in the germline V gene. The CDR3 region is CASSQGAGGEKLFF. In DNA, the CDR3 is TGCGCCAGCAGCCAAGGGGCAGGGGGTGAAAAACTGTTTTTT.

This chain connects TRBV27 to TRBJ1-5; perhaps TRBD1 as D (5 bases). Germline CDR1 MNHEY, CDR2 SMNVEV (reference sequence). There are 14 residues in the CDR3. Between the trimmed V and J ends, which lost 6 bases and 1 base, there was a span of 10 bases. The CDR3 nucleotides read TGTGCCAGCAGGGAAGGGGCCAGCAATCAGCCCCAGCATTTT. Protein product: CASREGASNQPQHF.

The chain joins TRBV19 to TRBJ1-1; D unclear. Trimming left V 3 bases short and J 0 bases short, with 17 bases between. CDR1 is LNHDA, CDR2 SQIVND, per germline (reference sequence). CDR3 length equals 17 residues. CDR3 nucleotides: TGTGCCAGTAGTATGACCAGGCGGGTAATGATGAACACTGAAGCTTTCTTT. It translates to CASSMTRRVMMNTEAFF.

The V and J genes are TRBV30 and TRBJ1-6; 9 bases are shared with TRBD1. CDR1 and CDR2 from the germline V gene are GTSNPN and SVGIG (reference sequence). With 4 bases clipped from V and 8 bases from J, the junction kept 9 bases outside the gene matches. This CDR3 is built from 15 residues. CDR3 region: CAWTRGTGTYSPLHF. CDR3 DNA sequence: TGTGCCTGGACGCGCGGGACAGGGACCTATTCACCCCTCCACTTT. Drawing the rest from reference TRBV30 and TRBJ1-6, the complete variable domain is SQTIHQWPATLVQPVGSPLSLECTVEGTSNPNLYWYRQAAGRGLQLLFYSVGIGQISSEVPQNLSASRPQDRQFILSSKKLLLSDSGFYLCAWTRGTGTYSPLHFGNGTRLTVT.

This sequence joins TRBV24-1 and TRBJ2-3; D call uncertain. The CDR3 contains 12 residues. CDR1 and CDR2 (germline): KGHDR, SFDVKD. The germline V and J ends were trimmed by 9 bases and 0 bases, with 6 bases remaining between them. CDR3 protein: CATATSTDTQYF. In nucleotides, the CDR3 is TGTGCCACCGCGACTAGCACAGATACGCAGTATTTT.

This rearrangement joins TRBV27 to TRBJ2-7; 7 nucleotides agree with TRBD2. Per the germline V gene, CDR1 is MNHEY and CDR2 is SMNVEV (reference sequence). V lost 10 bases, J lost 1 base, and 7 bases stayed unmatched. The CDR3 length is 13 residues. This CDR3 reads CATREATSYEQYF. The DNA for the CDR3 is TGTGCCACACGGGAGGCAACTTCCTACGAGCAGTACTTC.

The V gene is TRBV5-4, the J gene TRBJ2-5; 9 bases line up with TRBD2. Germline trimming cut 6 bases from V and 5 bases from J; bases unmatched to any gene: 11. The CDR3 has 15 residues. Germline CDR1 reads SGHNT; CDR2 reads YYREEE (reference sequence). The CDR3 protein is CASKGGLAGRETQYF. Here the CDR3 DNA reads TGTGCCAGCAAGGGCGGGCTAGCGGGACGTGAGACCCAGTACTTC.

V usage is TRBV19 and J usage is TRBJ2-1; 9 bases map to TRBD1. The CDR3 covers 16 residues. J gave up 0 bases and V 9 bases, and 9 bases lay outside the gene matches. Germline CDR1 LNHDA, CDR2 SQIVND (reference sequence). The chain's CDR3 is CASTRDRASSYNEQFF. The CDR3 DNA reads TGTGCCAGCACACGGGACAGGGCCAGCTCCTACAATGAGCAGTTCTTC. The full variable domain, its missing parts supplied by reference TRBV19 and TRBJ2-1, is DGGITQSPKYLFRKEGQNVTLSCEQNLNHDAMYWYRQDPGQGLRLIYYSQIVNDFQKGDIAEGYSVSREKKESFPLTVTSAQKNPTAFYLCASTRDRASSYNEQFFGPGTRLTVL.

CDR3 DNA sequence: TGTGCCAGCAGCTCGGCGGGAGGGTACGAGCAGTACTTC. It is translated as CASSSAGGYEQYF. The chain is built from TRBV7-6 and TRBJ2-7, with 9 bases matching TRBD2. The junction had 2 bases not matched to a gene; V was cut back by 4 bases and J by 4 bases. The germline gives CDR1 SGHVS, CDR2 FNYEAQ. The CDR3 runs to 13 residues.

This clone has just one count. The V gene is TRBV30, the J gene TRBJ1-2, with D maybe TRBD1 (5 bases). The germline V gene has CDR1 GTSNPN and CDR2 SVGIG (reference sequence). The CDR3 is 13 amino acids. With 2 bases removed from V and 2 bases from J, the gap between germline ends came to 9 bases. The CDR3 nucleotides read TGTGCCTGGAGTCTAGACAGAAACTATGGCTACACCTTC. Its translation: CAWSLDRNYGYTF.

This clone was recorded a few times. This chain uses TRBV6-2 or TRBV6-3 with TRBJ2-1; 11 bases are a match to TRBD2. The germline CDR1 and CDR2 sequences are MNHEY and SVGEGT. The V and J ends lost 2 bases and 5 bases, in that order; junction bases with no gene match: 2. This CDR3 has 15 residues. CDR3 nucleotide sequence: TGTGCCAGCAGTTACCCTAGCGGGGGGCACAATGAGCAGTTCTTC. It codes for CASSYPSGGHNEQFF.

The chain employs TRBV4-3 and TRBJ1-2; 10 bases agree with TRBD1. The J segment lost 3 bases and the V segment lost 0 bases, leaving 10 bases of the junction unmatched. Germline CDR1 reads LGHNA; CDR2 reads YSLEER. This CDR3 spans 18 amino acids. CDR3 DNA: TGCGCCAGCAGCCAAGATTGGGACAGGGGTATTGGTGACTATGGCTACACCTTC. It codes for CASSQDWDRGIGDYGYTF.

J is TRBJ1-5 and V is TRBV4-1; the match to TRBD1 covers 9 bases. CDR3 length equals 19 residues. After removal of 4 bases from V and 0 bases from J, the junction contained 13 bases not matched to a gene. Looked up from germline, CDR1 is MGHRA and CDR2 is YSYEKL. The CDR3 nucleotides are TGCGCCAGCAGCCCCAGCTGGACAGGGGATTTACATAGCAATCAGCCCCAGCATTTT. Residues: CASSPSWTGDLHSNQPQHF.

The rearrangement joins TRBV5-8 to TRBJ1-5; 8 bases line up with TRBD1. The CDR3 consists of 14 residues. Germline CDR1 reads SGHTS; CDR2 reads YDEGEE. Losses at the gene ends were 3 bases for V and 2 bases for J; bases not matched to a gene: 1. The CDR3 DNA reads TGTGCCAGCAGCTACAGGGGGGGCAATCAGCCCCAGCATTTT. It codes for CASSYRGGNQPQHF.